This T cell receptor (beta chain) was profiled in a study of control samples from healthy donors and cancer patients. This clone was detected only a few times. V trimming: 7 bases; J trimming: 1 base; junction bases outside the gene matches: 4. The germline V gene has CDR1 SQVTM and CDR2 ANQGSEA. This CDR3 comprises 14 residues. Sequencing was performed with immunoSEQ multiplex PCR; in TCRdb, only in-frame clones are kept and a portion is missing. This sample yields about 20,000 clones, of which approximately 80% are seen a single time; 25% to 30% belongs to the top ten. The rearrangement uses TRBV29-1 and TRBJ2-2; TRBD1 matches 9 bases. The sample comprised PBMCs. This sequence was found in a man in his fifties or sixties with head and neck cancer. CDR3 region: CSAQGAGNTGELFF. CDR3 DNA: TGCAGCGCACAGGGGGCGGGGAACACCGGGGAGCTGTTTTTT.